This T cell receptor (beta chain) was recovered during a study of OX40 agonist ivuxolimab in advanced cancers. In this sample, this clone turned up once. Its cognate antigen is unknown. The CDR3 has 13 amino acids. V lost 5 bases, J lost 3 bases, and 10 bases lay in between. The germline gives CDR1 SGHVS, CDR2 FQNEAQ. Sequenced by immunoSEQ multiplex PCR; TCRdb stores in-frame clones only, minus some. There are around 62,000 clones in the sample; roughly 87% occur only once, and around 12% lies in the top ten. Notes on the study in general: Expansion of clones was among the lowest in partial responders at 0.1-3.0 mg/kg.

Autoimmune disease history or systemic immunosuppression barred patients. Blood specimens came from baseline, cycle 4 day 1, and cycle 7 day 1. The sequencing here drew on CD4+ or CD8+ T cells sorted from blood, taken in a trial of the OX40 agonist ivuxolimab. The TCR sequence derives from an adult with an advanced solid tumor such as melanoma, head and neck, liver or kidney cancer. The rearrangement joins TRBV7-8 to TRBJ1-1, with D maybe TRBD1 (5 bases). In DNA, the CDR3 is TGTGCCAGCAGCCCTCGACAGTACACTGAAGCTTTCTTT. Protein product: CASSPRQYTEAFF.